This note documents a single TCR beta chain sequence. Its antigen remains unidentified. This sample is part of a study of a mutant IDH1 vaccine in newly diagnosed glioma. Study-wide context: Vaccination began 4-6 weeks post radiotherapy alone, or with temozolomide cycles.

The time point: week 35, safety follow-up. A single vaccine dose contained 300 ug of mutant IDH1 20-mer peptide, and topical imiquimod was used with it. Patients were given eight vaccinations, scheduled in weeks 1, 3, 5, 7, 11, 15, 19 and 23. The CDR3 contains 17 residues. CDR1 and CDR2 (germline): MDHEN, SYDVKM. The junction had 16 bases not matched to a gene; V was cut back by 4 bases and J by 9 bases. The repertoire was sequenced with immunoSEQ multiplex PCR; TCRdb's copy has only in-frame clones and lacks some. In the table there are roughly 32,000 clones, around 77% of which are singletons. The sequence came from a woman in her 30s with glioma. Some clones in this sample may be carry-over from other donors' samples. The sample was PBMCs, taken from a glioma patient whose treatment included an IDH1 peptide vaccine. This chain links TRBV28 with TRBJ2-1; 9 nucleotides match TRBD2. In nucleotides, the CDR3 is TGTGCCAGCAGTTGGAGTTCAGGCGGGAGGGCCCGAGGTGAGCAGTTCTTC. Protein: CASSWSSGGRARGEQFF.